These 18 T cell receptor beta chains were all obtained from the same sample, sequenced in a study of Tregs in tolerant kidney transplant recipients. Related graft donors supplied nonmyeloablative bone marrow transplants, and mixed chimerism was transient. Generated by immunoSEQ multiplex PCR, the TCRdb table keeps only in-frame clones and is missing some. Altogether about 90,000 clones are present, approximately 94% being singletons, with the ten largest covering 1.5% to 2%. The sample was CD4+ T cells from blood (PBMCs), taken 12 months after the transplant. All receptors come from a human patient who received a combined kidney and bone marrow transplant. A subset of T cells may come from the graft donor.

This chain links TRBV4-2 with TRBJ2-1, with D uncertain. Germline V gene data show CDR1 as LGHNA and CDR2 as YNFKEQ. The CDR3 totals 14 residues. Trimming removed 0 bases at V and 5 bases at J, with 8 bases between. The CDR3 protein is CASSQDYTHNEQFF. The CDR3 DNA is TGTGCCAGCAGCCAAGATTATACTCACAATGAGCAGTTCTTC.

This chain joins TRBV2 and TRBJ1-1; D may be TRBD1 (5 bases). The CDR3 has 14 amino acids. CDR1 and CDR2 (germline): SNHLY, FYNNEI. V was clipped by 3 bases and J by 4 bases, with 12 bases between them. The CDR3, as DNA: TGTGCCAGCAGTGATTCAGGGCTTGGCACTGAAGCTTTCTTT. Translated: CASSDSGLGTEAFF.

V usage is TRBV5-4 and J usage is TRBJ1-2; 7 nucleotides agree with TRBD1. Trimming removed 5 bases from V and 3 bases from J; junction bases left unmatched: 10. The CDR3 extends over 15 amino acids. Germline-derived CDR1 and CDR2 are SGHNT and YYREEE (reference sequence). The CDR3 region has the DNA TGTGCCAGCAGTCCCGTGAAGGGGGCTGACTATGGCTACACCTTC. Protein product: CASSPVKGADYGYTF.

J is TRBJ1-3 and V is TRBV21-1. TRBV21-1 is deemed a pseudogene. This CDR3 contains 16 residues. The CDR3 sequence: CASSKAVDCSGNTIYF. CDR3 nucleotides: TGTGCCAGCAGCAAAGCGGTAGACTGCTCTGGAAACACCATATATTTT.

This clone was seen more than once but under ten times. The chain joins TRBV10-1 to TRBJ2-7, with D perhaps matching TRBD1 (6 bases). The CDR3 sequence is 18 residues long. Germline lookup yields CDR1 WNHNN and CDR2 SYGVQD (reference sequence). Trimming cost V 2 bases and J 1 base, with 21 bases left between them. CDR3 sequence (DNA): TGCGCCAGCAGTGAGAATCCTAAGCTTTTCGGACAGTCCTACGAGCAGTACTTC. Translated: CASSENPKLFGQSYEQYF.

This CDR3 is CASSLAGNHNEQFF. The CDR3 DNA is TGTGCCAGCAGTCTAGCGGGAAACCATAATGAGCAGTTCTTC. J is TRBJ2-1 and V is TRBV9; 9 bases fit TRBD2. The germline CDR1 and CDR2 sequences are SGDLS and YYNGEE. The CDR3 is 14 residues long. The J segment lost 7 bases and the V segment lost 5 bases, leaving 7 bases of the junction unmatched.

With regard to this clone: The sample holds other DNA sequences that translate to the same CDR3. This chain links TRBV11-3 with TRBJ2-5, with 7 bases identical to TRBD2. The germline V gene has CDR1 SGHNT and CDR2 YENEEA. CDR3 length: 15 amino acids. Losses at the gene ends were 3 bases for V and 0 bases for J; bases not matched to a gene: 4. The CDR3 coding sequence is TGTGCCAGCAGCTTCGGGACTACCTACCAAGAGACCCAGTACTTC. Its protein is CASSFGTTYQETQYF. Supplemented by reference TRBV11-3 and TRBJ2-5, the full variable domain reads EAGVVQSPRYKIIEKKQPVAFWCNPISGHNTLYWYLQNLGQGPELLIRYENEEAVDDSQLPKDRFSAERLKGVDSTLKIQPAELGDSAVYLCASSFGTTYQETQYFGPGTRLLVL.

This chain joins TRBV7-2 and TRBJ2-3, with D hard to call. This CDR3 comprises 11 residues. Trimming cost V 4 bases and J 7 bases, with 6 bases left between them. Germline assignment: CDR1 SGHTA and CDR2 FQGNSA. CDR3 sequence reads: CASSSPYTQYF. In DNA, the CDR3 is TGTGCCAGCAGCTCCCCATATACGCAGTATTTT.

The chain has TRBV18 and TRBJ2-1, with 15 positions matching TRBD2. This CDR3 has 16 residues. Germline lookup yields CDR1 KGHSH and CDR2 LQKENI. Unmatched junction bases numbered 4, after V lost 3 bases and J lost 7 bases. For the CDR3, the DNA is TGTGCCAGCTCACCCGGACTAGCGGGAGGGAGGAATGAGCAGTTCTTC. Its translation: CASSPGLAGGRNEQFF.

The chain combines TRBV25-1 with TRBJ2-5, with D unresolved. With 5 bases removed from V and 7 bases from J, the gap between germline ends came to 11 bases. The V gene's germline CDR1 is MGHDK and CDR2 SYGVNS. The CDR3 sequence is 12 residues long. CDR3 protein: CASSPPSGTQYF. CDR3 nucleotide sequence: TGTGCCAGCAGTCCCCCCTCGGGGACCCAGTACTTC.

The chain uses TRBV7-9 and TRBJ2-5, with TRBD2 identical over 9 bases. This CDR3 comprises 13 residues. From germline, CDR1 is SEHNR and CDR2 FQNEAQ (reference sequence). V was clipped by 7 bases and J by 5 bases; unmatched bases: 5. CDR3 nucleotides: TGTGCCAGCACCCTTAGCGGGGGTGAGACCCAGTACTTC. Amino acid sequence: CASTLSGGETQYF.

This chain uses TRBV9 with TRBJ2-3; no definite D call. This CDR3 region has 14 residues. Germline CDR1 reads SGDLS; CDR2 reads YYNGEE. With 0 bases removed from V and 5 bases from J, the gap between germline ends came to 10 bases. The DNA for the CDR3 is TGTGCCAGCAGCGTAGTAACCGCCGGAGATACGCAGTATTTT. This gives the protein CASSVVTAGDTQYF.

This chain joins TRBV11-2 and TRBJ2-5, with a weak D call TRBD1 (6 bases). Germline-derived CDR1 and CDR2 are SGHAT and FQNNGV. CDR3 length equals 13 residues. V was shortened by 4 bases and J by 5 bases, with 11 bases between the two germline ends. The CDR3 DNA reads TGTGCCAGCAGCTCGGGACATTTGGAGACCCAGTACTTC. It codes for CASSSGHLETQYF.

The chain employs TRBV5-1 and TRBJ2-7; 10 nucleotides line up with TRBD2. The V gene's germline CDR1 is SGHRS and CDR2 YFSETQ. V lost 2 bases to trimming and J lost 4 bases; unmatched junction nucleotides: 12. This CDR3 contains 17 residues. The DNA of the CDR3 is TGCGCCAGCAGCTTACAAGGGACTAGCGACGCGCTATACGAGCAGTACTTC. It translates to CASSLQGTSDALYEQYF.

About this clone itself: Additional DNA sequences in this sample encode the identical CDR3. This chain connects TRBV9 to TRBJ1-6; 12 bases agree with TRBD1. J was trimmed by 9 bases and V by 4 bases; bases with no gene match: 5. The CDR3 sequence is 15 residues long. Germline assignment: CDR1 SGDLS and CDR2 YYNGEE. CDR3 residues: CASSPQGQGASPLHF. CDR3 sequence (DNA): TGTGCCAGCAGCCCCCAGGGACAGGGGGCTTCACCCCTCCACTTT.

The V call is TRBV20-1, the J call TRBJ2-1; D possibly corresponds to TRBD2 (5 bases). This CDR3 is 11 amino acids long. In germline, CDR1 is DFQATT, CDR2 SNEGSKA (reference sequence). Trimming took 7 bases from V and 4 from J, leaving 8 bases between them. The CDR3, as DNA: TGCAGTGTACGCGGGTACAATGAGCAGTTCTTC. Translated: CSVRGYNEQFF.

J is TRBJ2-7 and V is TRBV5-4; perhaps TRBD1 as D (6 bases). Germline loops: CDR1 SGHNT, CDR2 YYREEE (reference sequence). The CDR3 loop spans 15 amino acids. V lost 4 bases, J lost 2 bases, and 16 bases lay in between. CDR3 amino acids: CASSTKLGQPYEQYF. CDR3 sequence (DNA): TGTGCCAGCAGCACAAAATTAGGACAGCCCTACGAGCAGTACTTC.

The J gene is TRBJ2-6, the V gene TRBV7-3; 7 nucleotides agree with TRBD2. Germline trimming cut 2 bases from V and 0 bases from J; bases unmatched to any gene: 1. This CDR3 contains 16 residues. Germline CDR1 SGHTA, CDR2 FQGTGA. As DNA, the CDR3 is TGTGCCAGCAGCTTATGGGGGGGCTCTGGGGCCAACGTCCTGACTTTC. Translating gives CASSLWGGSGANVLTF. Together with reference TRBV7-3 and TRBJ2-6, the CDR3 gives the full variable domain: GAGVSQTPSNKVTEKGKYVELRCDPISGHTALYWYRQSLGQGPEFLIYFQGTGAADDSGLPNDRFFAVRPEGSVSTLKIQRTERGDSAVYLCASSLWGGSGANVLTFGAGSRLTVL.